Detailed here is one T cell receptor beta chain. The antigen is undetermined. The PCR ran on 60 Vbeta and 13 Jbeta primers. TCRdb's table, derived via immunoSEQ multiplex PCR, lists solely in-frame clones and lacks some. This table has about 190,000 clones, roughly four fifths appearing once. The CDR3 totals 13 residues. The V gene's germline CDR1 is SGHDT and CDR2 YYEEEE. Trimming took off 0 bases at V and 3 bases at J, with 6 bases between the two ends. The data originate from a study of cytomegalovirus exposure and HLA in healthy donors. Background on the study: An earlier analysis identified 120 million or so unique TCR beta sequences in 170 million or so T cells. Study conclusions and caveats: Donors were assumed by presence/absence analyses to have roughly uniform sequencing depth. For most TCR beta V segments, an earlier analysis put the productive rate at about 87% or about 30% of the time.

This sequence joins TRBV5-6 and TRBJ1-1; D not resolved. Sequenced sample: PBMCs. The TCR originated in a woman aged 25-40 years in good health and CMV-seropositive. CDR3 residues: CASSLGVHTEAFF. The CDR3 region has the DNA TGTGCCAGCAGCTTGGGCGTACACACTGAAGCTTTCTTT. Variable domain in full (rest from reference TRBV5-6 and TRBJ1-1): DAGVTQSPTHLIKTRGQQVTLRCSPKSGHDTVSWYQQALGQGPQFIFQYYEEEERQRGNFPDRFSGHQFPNYSSELNVNALLLGDSALYLCASSLGVHTEAFFGQGTRLTVV.